The clone carrying this T cell receptor beta chain was detected ten times or more. Its matching antigen is unknown. The V gene's germline CDR1 is MNHEY and CDR2 SVGAGI. The V segment lost 2 bases and the J segment 4 bases; nucleotides outside the gene matches: 6. There are 16 residues in the CDR3. The data originate from a study of T cells in Graves' hyperthyroidism and ophthalmopathy. Regarding the study as a whole: The majority of expanded thyroid clonotypes above 0.001 also appeared in blood. Model-based prediction identified ophthalmopathy a median roughly six months prior to its onset.

The investigators amplified TCR beta CDR3 regions from RNA transcripts. With the HTBI primer set, the TCR CDR3 went through a first round of RT-PCR. Via MiXCR, TCRdb re-called the multiplex PCR reads, giving one row per CDR3 protein. In the table there are hundreds of thousands of distinct CDR3 sequences, around 20% of which are singletons. The chain is built from TRBV6-5 and TRBJ2-3, with 10 bases lining up with TRBD1. Specimen: blood. The source of this sequence is a woman aged 50 to 60 with Graves' hyperthyroidism that later progressed to Graves' ophthalmopathy. Written as DNA, the CDR3 is TGTGCCAGCAGTTACCTGGGACAGGGGCGGGCAGATACGCAGTATTTT. It translates to CASSYLGQGRADTQYF.